This T cell receptor beta chain was sequenced in a study of cytomegalovirus exposure and HLA in healthy donors (dated by TCRdb to between 2016 and 2019). Regarding the complete study: An earlier analysis of some 500 of the donors reported more than 250 Gb of sequence data and 117 million unique TCR beta sequences from about 179 million T cells. Donor age, sex, ethnicity and CMV serostatus were compiled together with the repertoire data. About five DR-DQ haplotypes were handled as single units for association and clustering because linkage in the cohort was strong. Roughly 300 gigabases of sequencing data and approximately 80 million unique TCR sequences were included in an early release covering roughly 700 HLA-typed donors. In an earlier analysis of 550 to 700 of the donors, high-throughput TCR beta sequencing was used to judge whether each TCR beta V gene segment behaved as functional or pseudogenic. In a later genetic analysis, genome-wide SNP genotypes for about three fifths of the roughly 670 donors were used, and that subset was treated as a discovery cohort. Using immunosequencing, the study profiled T cell repertoires from around 670 subjects and related those repertoires to cytomegalovirus serostatus. The study aimed to test whether cataloging public T cell receptors could reveal signatures of past pathogen exposure. A later analysis re-analyzed previously published TCR beta repertoires from 600 to 850 donors and added high-resolution HLA genotyping to study TCR occurrence patterns. In addition to the first cohort of 666 subjects, a separate validation cohort of 100 to 150 different subjects was used. In the later analysis, no new phenotypic data were used to find candidate immune exposures; instead, reliance was placed on TCR beta sequences and their occurrence across donors. The genetic ancestry cluster associated with self-reported Caucasian donors included 81% of the 350 to 500 genotyped donors. On average, 235,054 unique TCR beta nucleotide sequences were sequenced per donor among 398 genotyped donors of the cohort, with around 19% of those sequences being non-productive. HLA typing covered class I and class II loci at four-digit resolution. Typing coverage varied by locus: roughly 629-630 donors for A, B, C, DRB1 and DQB1; roughly 500 for DQA1; some 610 for DPA1; some 470 for DPB1. To predict cytomegalovirus infection status, the study brought together high-throughput TCR immunosequencing, statistical association of individual TCRs with disease status, and machine learning. All discovery cohort repertoires had been generated on a single sequencing platform. Study-level results and caveats: The study listed around 160 TCR beta chains as associated with cytomegalovirus. Because counts were too low, seventeen rarely observed V segments, including chromosome 9 orphons, were left out of the earlier analysis of some 640 of the donors. Compared with equally common non-associated chains, HLA-associated TCR beta chains in a later analysis were more clonally expanded and had lower generation probabilities. CMV serostatus was the only immune exposure information available for the cohort. Correlated functional status among segregating V segments might reflect linkage disequilibrium, but an unknown experimental factor could not be ruled out. A later analysis found that TCR association rates varied across HLA loci, with DRB1 alleles showing the most associated TCRs and HLA-C alleles the fewest. Presence/absence analyses assumed roughly uniform sequencing depth across donors, an assumption that may not hold. Across donors, most TCR sequences were observed very rarely, whereas some public TCRs were present in many individuals. HLA typing was unavailable for some donors at each locus, so association tests used only the typed subset. In an earlier analysis of several hundred of the donors, most TCR beta V segments were observed in productive rearrangements about 90% or about 30% of the time, broadly matching IMGT annotations. In a later analysis, most CMV-associated TCR beta chains were found to appear HLA-restricted, with HLA associations seemingly driven largely by CMV exposure. When HLA alleles, especially DR and DQ, strongly co-occurred, attributing TCR associations to individual alleles was difficult. The authors suggested that the approach could potentially be extended to other disease states and immunological phenotypes. Some IMGT-functional V segments, including TRBV6-2 and TRBV6-3, could not be distinguished by the 87-base-pair reads and were therefore excluded. A further reported finding was that TCR beta sequences accurately predicted the HLA-A and HLA-B alleles for most subjects in the first cohort. A later analysis associated 17,000 or so TCR beta sequences with specific HLA alleles at a false discovery rate of 0.05. In a later analysis, several top co-occurrence clusters were reported to appear linked to parvovirus B19, influenza, CMV and Epstein-Barr virus. This cohort had only TCR beta chains sequenced, and the lack of alpha or paired-chain data limited which features could be detected. The classifier was reported to diagnose cytomegalovirus status with high specificity and sensitivity in both the original cohort and the validation cohort. A few of the identified cytomegalovirus-associated TCR beta chains were confirmed in vitro to be specific for cytomegalovirus antigens. In a later genetic analysis, a missense DCLRE1C variant was associated with V-gene and J-gene trimming of TCR beta chains, and the association was replicated in an independent cohort. Compared with the 666-donor mean, donors in an Asian-associated ancestry cluster had fewer N-insertions in productive TCRs, according to a later genetic analysis. A cluster of highly shared sequence variants was judged likely to be a technical artifact of the sequencing pipeline.

This clone occurred a few times. No cognate antigen has been identified for it. Per-nucleotide qualities are absent, and no much larger clonotype sits a single base away. Between the V and J ends, shortened by 4 bases and 0 bases respectively, the junction contains 8 bases. Including cysteine and phenylalanine, the CDR3 has 13 amino acids. Only the CDR3 part of the read is kept: 39 bases, read in frame from the first base. CDR1 SGDLS and CDR2 YYNGEE are derived from the germline V gene. The library was prepared using the immunoSEQ multiplex PCR assay. For the multiplex PCR, a mixture combining 60 forward primers for TCR Vbeta segments and 13 reverse primers for TCR Jbeta segments was used. Amplification of the CDR3 region of rearranged TCR beta genes was performed with a multiplex PCR assay on genomic DNA. The Illumina HiSeq System was used to sequence the amplified TCR beta libraries as 87-base-pair reads. In the authors' own workflow: In a later analysis, around 80 million unique TCR beta chains were counted across the 690 or so repertoires, and roughly 10 million of these chains were shared by at least two donors. A nearest-neighbor algorithm error-corrected the raw reads and collapsed the reads into unique sequences, merging closely related sequences to remove PCR and sequencing errors. CDR3 sequences were aligned to IMGT reference sequences to assign V, D and J gene segments. For a sequence to be retained, a match of at least six nucleotides to both a V gene segment and a J gene segment was required. Rearrangements were classified as productive when the CDR3 lacked stop codons and remained in frame with V and J, and all other rearrangements were classified as non-productive. Following IMGT convention, CDR3 was defined as the stretch from the second conserved V-encoded cysteine to the conserved J-encoded phenylalanine. The earlier analysis of about 530 of the donors excluded any sequence lacking an unambiguous match to a single V gene segment. An earlier analysis of a few hundred of the donors called V segments functional above 56.7% productive rearrangements and segregating when the between-donor standard deviation exceeded 5%. A statistical classification framework was built for diagnosing cytomegalovirus status from the catalog of TCR beta chain sequences. V and J gene assignment, in a later analysis, came from comparing TCR nucleotide sequences with IMGT/GENE-DB human TR gene sequences. A later analysis assigned CDR3 sequences and most-parsimonious VDJ recombination scenarios with the TCRdist pipeline. In a later analysis, each TCR beta chain was defined by its CDR3 amino acid sequence together with its V-gene family, and reads without a unique V-gene family were excluded. In a later analysis, 450 to 600 highly shared, low-generation-probability nucleotide sequences were removed to address suspected cross-contamination and a sequencing artifact. In a later analysis, a clonal expansion index was calculated for each public chain from normalized within-repertoire ranks of inferred template counts. In a later analysis, generation probabilities were computed using a VDJ recombination model fitted to out-of-frame rearrangements, and the results were checked against IGoR. In a later analysis, TCR-TCR, TCR-HLA and TCR-CMV co-occurrence was scored with hypergeometric tests, and a repertoire-size bias correction was applied to TCR pairs. In a later analysis, false discovery rates were estimated by permuting HLA or CMV assignments 20 times. A later analysis grouped co-occurring TCRs with DBSCAN, adding TCRdist sequence similarity when clustering within HLA-allele-positive subsets. For co-occurrence clustering, repertoires with fewer than 30,000 or more than 120,000 public chains were excluded, along with 5 or 6 repertoires with anomalous nucleotide sharing. The immuneACCESS repertoire file appears here via TCRdb, limited to in-frame rearrangements. These files lack a portion of the clones; in checked studies, under half of the deficit traces to unresolved V genes, and the cause of the others is not known. V and J calls and clone size are as listed in that table; D and trimming were resolved from the DNA. The sample contains about 130,000 clones, 72% of them found a single time. Approximately 3.9% of the sample comes from the top ten.

In total, roughly 670 healthy bone marrow donors made up the cohort. At the time of sampling, every cohort member was nominally healthy, though immune exposures that went unrecorded were likely present. The donor tested CMV seropositive and was one of the 289 seropositive cohort members. A peripheral blood sample was collected from each donor, and TCR beta sequencing was performed on peripheral blood mononuclear cells. The Qiagen DNeasy Blood Extraction Kit was used to extract genomic DNA from the blood cell samples. Sequences were obtained from PBMCs. The V and J segments used are TRBV9 and TRBJ2-7, with TRBD1 tentatively as D gene (5 bases match). The receptor comes from a man between 45 and 60 years old in good health and CMV-seropositive. The DNA is as follows: TGTGCCAGCAGCAAGACAGACTCCTACGAGCAGTACTTC. Protein translation: CASSKTDSYEQYF.